A single T cell receptor beta chain is shown here with its context. The data were taken from a study of blood T cell repertoires in COVID-19. Study information: Italy, Spain and the United States were the sources of the convalescent and acute COVID-19 samples. From T cells, B-cell-depleted T cells, or PBMCs came the material, which was cDNA or gDNA.

Original processing notes: The assay estimated nucleated cells by amplifying reference gene primers. TCRdb keeps only in-frame clones here, not all; method: immunoSEQ multiplex PCR. Clone size and the V and J calls come from that table; the DNA yielded D and trimming. The sample carries over 200,000 clones, more than 65% recorded once. This CDR3 has 14 residues. CDR1 SGDLS and CDR2 YYNGEE come from the germline V gene. Trimming took off 0 bases at V and 5 bases at J, with 11 bases between the two ends. The TCR comes from a man aged 35 to 55 who had recovered from COVID-19. The source material was peripheral blood. The rearrangement uses TRBV9 and TRBJ2-5; D might be TRBD2 (5 bases). The chain's CDR3 is CASSVATNYETQYF. Here the CDR3 DNA reads TGTGCCAGCAGCGTAGCGACTAATTACGAGACCCAGTACTTC.